The 28 T cell receptor beta chains reported below all come from one sample, sequenced in a study of technical replicates of blood from a few donors. Libraries were prepared by immunoSEQ multiplex PCR; TCRdb keeps only in-frame clonotypes and omits some of them. The repertoire includes about 60,000 clones, around 90% of them detected once, and 5% to 5.5% sits in the top ten. Sequences were obtained from PBMCs. The receptors here all came from a human donor in good health. Some clones in this sample may be carry-over from other donors' samples.

V usage is TRBV2 and J usage is TRBJ1-3; no definite D call. Germline CDR1 is SNHLY and CDR2 is FYNNEI. The CDR3 is 13 amino acids. Trimming took off 6 bases at V and 0 bases at J, with 6 bases between the two ends. CDR3 DNA sequence: TGTGCCAGCAGACTCAACTCTGGAAACACCATATATTTT. This translates into CASRLNSGNTIYF.

The V gene is TRBV29-1, the J gene TRBJ2-3, with D possibly matching TRBD2 (5 bases). From germline, CDR1 is SQVTM and CDR2 ANQGSEA. V lost 3 bases to trimming and J lost 1 base, with 8 bases between them. The length of the CDR3 is 13 residues. DNA of the CDR3: TGCAGCGTTGACGCGAGGGGCACAGATACGCAGTATTTT. Amino acid sequence: CSVDARGTDTQYF.

The V and J genes are TRBV16 and TRBJ1-5; tentatively, D is TRBD1 (6 bases). The CDR3 contains 15 residues. The V gene's germline CDR1 is KGHSY and CDR2 FQNENV. Trimming left V 4 bases short and J 0 bases short, with 10 bases between. CDR3 region: CASSPGQSSNQPQHF. CDR3 coding DNA: TGTGCCAGCAGCCCGGGACAAAGTAGCAATCAGCCCCAGCATTTT.

The chain joins TRBV21-1 to TRBJ1-2. TRBV21-1 has pseudogene status. CDR3 size: 16 residues. The CDR3, as DNA: TGTGCCAGCAGCAAAAGTATGCAGGGACTCAACTATGGCTACACCTTC. Protein sequence: CASSKSMQGLNYGYTF.

The chain has TRBV29-1 and TRBJ1-4; 8 bases are shared with TRBD1. This CDR3 spans 15 amino acids. V was pared by 0 bases and J by 8 bases, with 8 bases of the junction left unmatched. Per germline, CDR1 SQVTM and CDR2 ANQGSEA. The CDR3 nucleotides read TGCAGCGTTGAAGATCCGGACAGGGTAGGGGAAAAACTGTTTTTT. Protein: CSVEDPDRVGEKLFF. The complete variable domain, with remaining parts taken from reference TRBV29-1 and TRBJ1-4, reads SAVISQKPSRDICQRGTSLTIQCQVDSQVTMMFWYRQQPGQSLTLIATANQGSEATYESGFVIDKFPISRPNLTFSTLTVSNMSPEDSSIYLCSVEDPDRVGEKLFFGSGTQLSVL.

The table lists this clone with a count of one. The gene calls are TRBV2 and TRBJ2-2, with TRBD2 matching 10 bases. Germline V lookup: CDR1 SNHLY, CDR2 FYNNEI. The CDR3 is 15 residues long. Germline trimming cut 5 bases from V and 4 bases from J; bases unmatched to any gene: 4. Written as DNA, the CDR3 is TGTGCCAGCAGTACTAGCGGGGCACCCACCGGGGAGCTGTTTTTT. Translation: CASSTSGAPTGELFF.

The chain uses TRBV6-5 and TRBJ1-1; 8 bases are a match to TRBD1. Germline V gives CDR1 MNHEY, CDR2 SVGAGI. The CDR3 contains 14 residues. J lost 12 bases, V lost 6 bases, and 15 bases had no gene match. CDR3 loop: CASRSTGGGGGTFF. The CDR3 nucleotides are TGTGCCAGCAGAAGCACAGGGGGTGGGGGGGGAACTTTCTTT.

V usage is TRBV18 and J usage is TRBJ1-2; TRBD1 agrees at 11 bases. V shed 4 bases, J shed 3 bases, and the junction held 10 bases outside the gene matches. The length of the CDR3 is 17 residues. Per the germline V gene, CDR1 is KGHSH and CDR2 is LQKENI. The CDR3: CASSLSPGTGGDYGYTF. The CDR3 DNA reads TGTGCCAGCTCACTTTCCCCCGGGACAGGGGGAGACTATGGCTACACCTTC. Looking up the rest from reference TRBV18 and TRBJ1-2 gives the full variable domain: NAGVMQNPRHLVRRRGQEARLRCSPMKGHSHVYWYRQLPEEGLKFMVYLQKENIIDESGMPKERFSAEFPKEGPSILRIQQVVRGDSAAYFCASSLSPGTGGDYGYTFGSGTRLTVV.

J is TRBJ2-1 and V is TRBV7-2; TRBD2 matches at 8 bases. CDR1 and CDR2 (germline): SGHTA, FQGNSA. This CDR3 spans 14 amino acids. Trimming cost V 0 bases and J 9 bases; bases outside gene matches: 4. CDR3 region: CASSLAGRAREQFF. In nucleotides, the CDR3 is TGTGCCAGCAGCTTAGCCGGGAGGGCCCGTGAGCAGTTCTTC.

The V gene is TRBV9, the J gene TRBJ2-1; TRBD2 matches 7 bases. With V trimmed by 4 bases and J by 5 bases, 15 bases remained unmatched. CDR3 length: 17 amino acids. The V gene's germline CDR1 is SGDLS and CDR2 YYNGEE. The CDR3 loop is CASSLRAASGLHNEQFF. Here the CDR3 DNA reads TGTGCCAGCAGCCTCCGCGCAGCTAGCGGACTACACAATGAGCAGTTCTTC.

The chain employs TRBV7-2 and TRBJ1-5, with a weak D call TRBD1 (5 bases). The CDR3 extends over 16 amino acids. With 1 base removed from V and 5 bases from J, the gap between germline ends came to 15 bases. Germline V lookup: CDR1 SGHTA, CDR2 FQGNSA. DNA of the CDR3: TGTGCCAGCAGCTTAGTAGGGGTGGCGTCGGATCAGCCCCAGCATTTT. It encodes CASSLVGVASDQPQHF.

This chain uses TRBV4-1 with TRBJ2-5, with D uncertain. This CDR3 is 14 amino acids long. With 1 base removed from V and 5 bases from J, the gap between germline ends came to 11 bases. The V gene's germline CDR1 is MGHRA and CDR2 YSYEKL. Here the CDR3 reads CASSQVLSVETQYF. The CDR3 bases are TGCGCCAGCAGCCAAGTCCTTTCTGTTGAGACCCAGTACTTC.

The rearrangement uses TRBV6-1 and TRBJ1-5, with 10 bases aligning to TRBD1. This CDR3 is 14 amino acids long. V dropped 2 bases and J dropped 6; count of bases not matched to a gene: 1. The germline V gene encodes CDR1 MNHNS and CDR2 SASEGT. CDR3 amino acids: CASSEWDRGQPQHF. The DNA of the CDR3 is TGTGCCAGCAGTGAATGGGACAGGGGTCAGCCCCAGCATTTT.

This clone was recorded a few times. This chain links TRBV5-6 with TRBJ2-2; no clear D gene. V lost 2 bases and J 4 bases, leaving 9 bases between the germline ends. The CDR3 has 14 amino acids. The germline V gene has CDR1 SGHDT and CDR2 YYEEEE. CDR3: CASSFRYRTGELFF. The CDR3 coding sequence is TGTGCCAGCAGCTTCCGCTATCGCACCGGGGAGCTGTTTTTT.

The V call is TRBV5-1, the J call TRBJ1-3; D is ambiguous. Germline CDR1 reads SGHRS; CDR2 reads YFSETQ. The CDR3 contains 15 residues. V dropped 0 bases and J dropped 0 bases, with 7 bases sitting between them. For the CDR3, the DNA is TGCGCCAGCAGCTTGGACGGACTCTCTGGAAACACCATATATTTT. This translates into CASSLDGLSGNTIYF.

The gene calls are TRBV2 and TRBJ2-7; 13 bases are shared with TRBD2. The V gene's germline CDR1 is SNHLY and CDR2 FYNNEI. The CDR3 runs to 11 residues. J gave up 12 bases and V 6 bases, and 2 bases lay outside the gene matches. As DNA, the CDR3 is TGTGCCAGCAGGGGACTAGCGGGATGGTACTTC. As protein: CASRGLAGWYF.

The chain links TRBV2 to TRBJ2-7; D is unresolved. CDR3 size: 15 residues. Germline lookup yields CDR1 SNHLY and CDR2 FYNNEI. Trimming took off 2 bases at V and 7 bases at J, with 18 bases between the two ends. Written as DNA, the CDR3 is TGTGCCAGCAGTGAACGCTCTACAACCTCGGGTGAGCAGTACTTC. It is translated as CASSERSTTSGEQYF.

The V call is TRBV7-9, the J call TRBJ2-6, with D hard to call. CDR1 is SEHNR, CDR2 FQNEAQ, per germline (reference sequence). The CDR3 has 18 residues. The V gene lost 4 bases and the J gene lost 0 bases, with 16 bases spanning the gap. The CDR3 region has the DNA TGTGCCAGCAGCTCCCCGGCGGCGGCTAGCTCTGGGGCCAACGTCCTGACTTTC. Translating gives CASSSPAAASSGANVLTF.

V usage is TRBV5-1 and J usage is TRBJ2-5; TRBD2 agrees at 7 bases. The CDR3 is 15 residues long. Germline V gene data show CDR1 as SGHRS and CDR2 as YFSETQ. V was pared by 4 bases and J by 3 bases, with 9 bases of the junction left unmatched. The CDR3 loop is CASSLGLGGKETQYF. Here the CDR3 DNA reads TGCGCCAGCAGCCTGGGGTTGGGGGGGAAAGAGACCCAGTACTTC.

This clone was seen only once. The chain has TRBV5-4 and TRBJ2-2; TRBD2 might be the D (5 bases). The CDR3 totals 14 residues. Germline CDR1 is SGHNT and CDR2 is YYREEE (reference sequence). V lost 1 base, J lost 6 bases, and 10 bases lay in between. The CDR3 nucleotides read TGTGCCAGCAGCTTGAAGGCAGCGGCCGGGGAGCTGTTTTTT. Encoded protein: CASSLKAAAGELFF.

The chain uses TRBV7-2 and TRBJ2-7; D possibly corresponds to TRBD1 (6 bases). The CDR3 contains 14 residues. Germline V CDR1 and CDR2: SGHTA, FQGNSA. Trimming shortened V by 1 base and J by 3 bases, and 10 bases separated the two germline ends. DNA of the CDR3: TGTGCCAGCAGCTTAGACAGGGTCCACTACGAGCAGTACTTC. This encodes CASSLDRVHYEQYF.

The gene calls are TRBV5-4 and TRBJ2-3, with D possibly TRBD2 on 7 matching bases. Germline loops: CDR1 SGHNT, CDR2 YYREEE (reference sequence). The V end was cut by 2 bases, the J end by 5 bases, with 12 bases between. The CDR3 has 14 residues. The CDR3 DNA reads as TGTGCCAGCAGCTTAGGGGGGGCGGGAGATACGCAGTATTTT. Its protein product is CASSLGGAGDTQYF.

The chain employs TRBV7-6 and TRBJ2-1; 9 nucleotides line up with TRBD2. This CDR3 spans 16 amino acids. Germline V lookup: CDR1 SGHVS, CDR2 FNYEAQ. The junction had 5 bases not matched to a gene; V was cut back by 2 bases and J by 3 bases. CDR3: CASSLLAGARYNEQFF. The CDR3 DNA is TGTGCCAGCAGCTTATTAGCGGGGGCCCGCTACAATGAGCAGTTCTTC.

The chain couples TRBV5-1 to TRBJ2-2; 13 bases agree with TRBD2. V gave up 1 base and J gave up 5 bases; unmatched junction bases: 5. This CDR3 has 17 amino acids. Per the germline V gene, CDR1 is SGHRS and CDR2 is YFSETQ. The CDR3 DNA reads as TGCGCCAGCAGCTTGCAAAAGACTAGCGGGAGGACCGGGGAGCTGTTTTTT. Protein sequence: CASSLQKTSGRTGELFF.

This chain links TRBV7-8 with TRBJ2-3; 11 nucleotides align to TRBD2. The CDR3 consists of 16 residues. V trimming: 4 bases; J trimming: 4 bases; junction bases outside the gene matches: 7. Germline assignment: CDR1 SGHVS and CDR2 FQNEAQ. The CDR3 is CASSSLLAGAADTQYF. CDR3 nucleotides: TGTGCCAGCAGCTCCCTACTAGCGGGAGCGGCAGATACGCAGTATTTT.

CDR3 in DNA: TGTGCCAGCAGCCGGGGGACTAGCGGGAGGGGCTACGAGCAGTACTTC. It yields the protein CASSRGTSGRGYEQYF. V is TRBV6-6 and J is TRBJ2-7; 16 bases are shared with TRBD2. Germline-derived CDR1 and CDR2 are MNHNY and SVGAGI (reference sequence). Unmatched junction bases numbered 5, after V lost 6 bases and J lost 3 bases. This CDR3 comprises 16 residues.

The rearrangement joins TRBV2 to TRBJ1-2, with D unresolved. CDR1 and CDR2 from the germline V gene are SNHLY and FYNNEI. The CDR3 consists of 16 residues. The V end was cut by 6 bases, the J end by 5 bases, with 22 bases between. This CDR3 reads CASRDGLGRGRYGYTF. CDR3 nucleotide sequence: TGTGCCAGCAGGGATGGTTTGGGCCGGGGTCGTTATGGCTACACCTTC. The complete variable domain, with remaining parts taken from reference TRBV2 and TRBJ1-2, reads EPEVTQTPSHQVTQMGQEVILRCVPISNHLYFYWYRQILGQKVEFLVSFYNNEISEKSEIFDDQFSVERPDGSNFTLKIRSTKLEDSAMYFCASRDGLGRGRYGYTFGSGTRLTVV.

The CDR3 loop reads CASRGGGETQYF. CDR3 sequence (DNA): TGTGCCAGCAGGGGTGGAGGAGAGACCCAGTACTTC. The rearrangement uses TRBV2 and TRBJ2-5; D is possibly TRBD2 (5 bases). The CDR3 loop spans 12 amino acids. Per germline, CDR1 SNHLY and CDR2 FYNNEI. Trimming stripped 6 bases from V and 4 bases from J, with 9 bases between. Based on the CDR3 plus reference TRBV2 and TRBJ2-5, the full variable domain is EPEVTQTPSHQVTQMGQEVILRCVPISNHLYFYWYRQILGQKVEFLVSFYNNEISEKSEIFDDQFSVERPDGSNFTLKIRSTKLEDSAMYFCASRGGGETQYFGPGTRLLVL.